Listed here are 27 T cell receptor beta chains from one sample, sequenced in a study of regulatory T cells in long-lasting Graves disease (dated by TCRdb to the early 2020s). Receptor amplification or capture employed multiplex PCR. The sequencing machine was an Illumina HiSeq 4000. To build TCR beta libraries, CDR3 regions were amplified by Arm-PCR using iRepertoire HTBI primers. TCRdb ran its own pipeline on the public reads, namely fastp trimming at Q25 and MiXCR clone calling, and kept in-frame beta chains. Each CDR3 protein appears once, grouped with its most common genes and DNA. For this sample the table gives hundreds of thousands of distinct CDR3 sequences, of which less than 20% were detected only once. Clones ranked in the top ten supply approximately 20% of the sample. Sample time point, as interpreted from the label and publication: newly diagnosed GD, antithyroid drugs for less than 3 months. RNA was extracted from PBMCs in TRIzol for both TCR sequencing and RNA sequencing.

These data were likewise used in another study, on T cells in Graves' hyperthyroidism and ophthalmopathy.

The sequencing here drew on peripheral blood mononuclear cells (PBMCs), taken at new diagnosis, from a patient treated with antithyroid drugs. These receptors were obtained from a woman in her thirties with Graves disease. Donor details come from another sample of the same person, matched by shared clones.

This chain uses TRBV7-3 with TRBJ2-2; 14 nucleotides align to TRBD2. From germline, CDR1 is SGHTA and CDR2 FQGTGA. V lost 5 bases, J lost 5 bases, and 13 bases stayed unmatched. The CDR3 has 19 residues. The CDR3 DNA reads as TGTGCCAGCAGCCAATTTCCGGGACTAGCGGGAGTGGGAACCGGGGAGCTGTTTTTT. Translation gives CASSQFPGLAGVGTGELFF.

V gene TRBV29-1 combines with J gene TRBJ1-1; TRBD1 might be the D (6 bases). V lost 5 bases, J lost 3 bases, and 22 bases lay in between. The CDR3 consists of 16 residues. CDR1 is SQVTM and CDR2 is ANQGSEA in the germline V gene. The CDR3 spells CSVRGGGRRLDTEAFF. CDR3 bases: TGCAGCGTTCGCGGGGGGGGCCGGCGTTTGGACACTGAAGCTTTCTTT.

Many counts were recorded for this clonotype. The V call is TRBV2, the J call TRBJ2-5; D not certain. V lost 3 bases, J lost 0 bases, and 5 bases lay in between. This CDR3 contains 13 residues. CDR1 and CDR2 from the germline V gene are SNHLY and FYNNEI. The CDR3 is CASSDPYQETQYF. CDR3 nucleotides: TGTGCCAGCAGTGATCCCTACCAAGAGACCCAGTACTTC.

This clonotype was observed at least ten times. The J gene is TRBJ1-2, the V gene TRBV3-1; maybe TRBD1 (5 bases). Looked up from germline, CDR1 is LGHDT and CDR2 is YNNKEL (reference sequence). V was shortened by 7 bases and J by 10 bases, with 22 bases between the two germline ends. This CDR3 is 14 amino acids long. Written as DNA, the CDR3 is TGTGCCAGCACCGCACAGGAGTCTAATCGGCACTACACCTTC. This gives the protein CASTAQESNRHYTF.

This clonotype was picked up many times. The chain couples TRBV29-1 to TRBJ2-7; unclear D gene. Between the trimmed V and J ends, which lost 6 bases and 3 bases, there was a span of 21 bases. Germline assignment: CDR1 SQVTM and CDR2 ANQGSEA. This CDR3 spans 15 amino acids. CDR3 sequence (DNA): TGCAGCGTGGGTCCAGGCCCCTACCCCCACTACGAGCAGTACTTC. Translation gives CSVGPGPYPHYEQYF.

This clonotype showed up many times. This chain joins TRBV5-5 and TRBJ1-2; D gene unclear. CDR3 size: 14 residues. Trimming cost V 4 bases and J 3 bases, with 13 bases left between them. Per germline, CDR1 SGHKS and CDR2 YYEKEE (reference sequence). The CDR3 DNA is TGTGCCAGCAGCCCCGCGTGGGTGGACTATGGCTACACCTTC. Encoded protein: CASSPAWVDYGYTF.

The chain carries TRBV5-6 and TRBJ1-5; D might be TRBD1 (6 bases). V lost 1 base to trimming and J lost 2 bases, with 13 bases between them. Germline V gives CDR1 SGHDT, CDR2 YYEEEE. CDR3 length: 16 residues. The CDR3 here is CASSLLSGGGNQPQHF. In DNA, the CDR3 is TGTGCCAGCAGCTTGCTTTCCGGGGGCGGCAATCAGCCCCAGCATTTT. The variable domain in full, with the rest retrieved from reference TRBV5-6 and TRBJ1-5, is DAGVTQSPTHLIKTRGQQVTLRCSPKSGHDTVSWYQQALGQGPQFIFQYYEEEERQRGNFPDRFSGHQFPNYSSELNVNALLLGDSALYLCASSLLSGGGNQPQHFGDGTRLSIL.

This clonotype came up many times. V usage is TRBV24-1 and J usage is TRBJ1-2; weak D call: TRBD1 (6 bases). With 4 bases removed from V and 6 bases from J, the gap between germline ends came to 17 bases. This CDR3 is built from 15 residues. The germline V gene encodes CDR1 KGHDR and CDR2 SFDVKD. CDR3 in amino acids: CATSDPSGGEDGYTF. In nucleotides, the CDR3 is TGTGCCACCAGTGACCCATCGGGGGGCGAGGATGGCTACACCTTC.

Remarks on this clonotype: This may be a read error, as it is one base from a much larger clone. This chain joins TRBV12-3 or TRBV12-4 and TRBJ2-3, with 8 bases fitting TRBD2. With 4 bases clipped from V and 4 bases from J, the junction kept 7 bases outside the gene matches. CDR3 size: 15 residues. CDR3 loop: CASSSDGGGPDTQYF. The CDR3 bases are TGTGCCAGCAGTTCGGACGGGGGGGGGCCAGATACGCAGTATTTT.

In its sample, this clonotype was seen a few times. The V call is TRBV7-3, the J call TRBJ2-1; 9 nucleotides agree with TRBD2. There are 15 residues in the CDR3. CDR1 and CDR2 (germline): SGHTA, FQGTGA. V dropped 5 bases and J dropped 3; count of bases not matched to a gene: 5. For the CDR3, the DNA is TGTGCCAGCAGCCCCTTTAGCGGGAGCTACAATGAGCAGTTCTTC. It codes for CASSPFSGSYNEQFF.

This clonotype was observed at least ten times. V and J are TRBV7-2 and TRBJ2-3; 11 bases fit TRBD2. The CDR3 contains 17 residues. Germline CDR1 SGHTA, CDR2 FQGNSA. With V trimmed by 1 base and J by 5 bases, 8 bases remained unmatched. The CDR3 is CASSLGRLAGRRDTQYF. DNA of the CDR3: TGTGCCAGCAGCTTAGGAAGACTAGCGGGAAGAAGAGATACGCAGTATTTT.

The chain joins TRBV29-1 to TRBJ1-1; D is perhaps TRBD1 (5 bases). Germline V CDR1 and CDR2: SQVTM, ANQGSEA. Trimming left V 6 bases short and J 6 bases short, with 17 bases between. The CDR3 is 13 amino acids. The CDR3 loop reads CSVPGPWAAEAFF. The CDR3 DNA is TGCAGCGTGCCGGGACCCTGGGCGGCTGAAGCTTTCTTT.

Many counts were recorded for this clonotype. The chain joins TRBV27 to TRBJ1-2, with 8 bases matching TRBD1. After removal of 7 bases from V and 0 bases from J, the junction contained 7 bases not matched to a gene. CDR3 length: 15 amino acids. CDR1 is MNHEY, CDR2 SMNVEV, per germline (reference sequence). The DNA of the CDR3 is TGTGCCAGCAAGCAAGGGACAGGTACTAACTATGGCTACACCTTC. Translation gives CASKQGTGTNYGYTF.

This clonotype showed up just a few times. The chain recombines TRBV20-1 with TRBJ1-6; D is uncertain. Looked up from germline, CDR1 is DFQATT and CDR2 is SNEGSKA (reference sequence). The length of the CDR3 is 14 residues. The ends were cut back, 6 bases at V and 7 bases at J, with 16 bases in the middle. CDR3 in amino acids: CSARVEADNSPLHF. The CDR3, as DNA: TGCAGTGCCCGGGTCGAGGCCGACAATTCACCCCTCCACTTT.

Points on this clonotype: This may be a read error, as it is one base from a much larger clone. As DNA, the CDR3 is TGTGCCAGCAGTTACTCGAGCCTAGCGGGTAGCCCCTACGAGCAGTACTTC. As protein: CASSYSSLAGSPYEQYF. The chain employs TRBV6-5 and TRBJ2-7; TRBD2 matches at 8 bases. V shed 0 bases, J shed 2 bases, and the junction held 9 bases outside the gene matches. CDR3 length: 17 amino acids. Germline values: CDR1 MNHEY, CDR2 SVGAGI.

The rearrangement uses TRBV12-5 and TRBJ1-5; D is unclear. In germline, CDR1 is LGHNT, CDR2 FRNRAP. V was pared by 6 bases and J by 0 bases, with 6 bases between. The CDR3 consists of 13 residues. CDR3 in amino acids: CASGVDSNQPQHF. The CDR3 coding sequence is TGTGCTAGTGGGGTGGATAGCAATCAGCCCCAGCATTTT. Filled out from reference TRBV12-5 and TRBJ1-5, the complete variable domain reads DARVTQTPRHKVTEMGQEVTMRCQPILGHNTVFWYRQTMMQGLELLAYFRNRAPLDDSGMPKDRFSAEMPDATLATLKIQPSEPRDSAVYFCASGVDSNQPQHFGDGTRLSIL.

Many counts were recorded for this clonotype. The gene calls are TRBV11-1 and TRBJ2-7; no clear D gene. Trimming removed 8 bases from V and 5 bases from J, with 19 bases in between. The V gene's germline CDR1 is SGHAT and CDR2 FQDESV (reference sequence). The CDR3 contains 14 residues. DNA for the CDR3: TGTGCCAGCGGATCTCGGACGGAGTCCGACGAGCAGTACTTC. This encodes CASGSRTESDEQYF.

There are many counts of this clonotype. The chain is built from TRBV2 and TRBJ2-3, with TRBD2 identical over 9 bases. This CDR3 is built from 16 residues. The junction had 5 bases not matched to a gene; V was cut back by 3 bases and J by 1 base. CDR1 is SNHLY and CDR2 is FYNNEI in the germline V gene. The CDR3 region has the DNA TGTGCCAGCAGTGAGGATAGCGGGAGTCGCACAGATACGCAGTATTTT. It codes for CASSEDSGSRTDTQYF.

This clonotype has a handful of counts. The rearrangement uses TRBV20-1 and TRBJ2-5; 9 bases line up with TRBD2. Germline CDR1 and CDR2: DFQATT and SNEGSKA (reference sequence). With 7 bases clipped from V and 4 bases from J, the junction kept 7 bases outside the gene matches. The CDR3 runs to 13 residues. This chain's CDR3 is CSGRLADRETQYF. As DNA, the CDR3 is TGCAGTGGTCGACTAGCGGATAGAGAGACCCAGTACTTC.

This clonotype was seen many times. This chain connects TRBV15 to TRBJ1-5; D is possibly TRBD1 (6 bases). The V gene lost 11 bases and the J gene lost 7 bases, with 24 bases spanning the gap. Germline-derived CDR1 and CDR2 are LNHNV and YYDKDF (reference sequence). The CDR3 consists of 15 residues. DNA for the CDR3: TGTGCCCCCACCCAGGACAGTAAGGGAGAACAGCCCCAGCATTTT. Translating gives CAPTQDSKGEQPQHF. The full variable domain, its missing parts supplied by reference TRBV15 and TRBJ1-5, is DAMVIQNPRYQVTQFGKPVTLSCSQTLNHNVMYWYQQKSSQAPKLLFHYYDKDFNNEADTPDNFQSRRPNTSFCFLDIRSPGLGDTAMYLCAPTQDSKGEQPQHFGDGTRLSIL.

This clonotype was counted ten times or more. J is TRBJ2-2 and V is TRBV5-1; 13 bases line up with TRBD2. CDR3 length: 17 amino acids. CDR1 and CDR2 (germline): SGHRS, YFSETQ. V shed 3 bases, J shed 4 bases, and the junction held 6 bases outside the gene matches. CDR3 region: CASSWTSGGTFTGELFF. The DNA for the CDR3 is TGCGCCAGCAGCTGGACTAGCGGGGGAACTTTCACCGGGGAGCTGTTTTTT.

This clonotype was recorded at least ten times. The chain combines TRBV12-3 or TRBV12-4 with TRBJ2-3; a weak D match, TRBD1 (6 bases). This CDR3 has 14 residues. Between the trimmed V and J ends, which lost 5 bases and 0 bases, there was a span of 9 bases. The CDR3 DNA is TGTGCCAGCAGTGAGGGGGTTAGCACAGATACGCAGTATTTT. Translated, it gives CASSEGVSTDTQYF.

This clonotype was observed at least ten times. V is TRBV27 and J is TRBJ2-1, with TRBD2 identical over 10 bases. The CDR3 length is 15 residues. The germline V gene encodes CDR1 MNHEY and CDR2 SMNVEV (reference sequence). With V trimmed by 8 bases and J by 0 bases, 4 bases remained unmatched. The CDR3 DNA is TGTGCCAGCGCGGAGCGGGAGGGCTCCTACAATGAGCAGTTCTTC. Translated: CASAEREGSYNEQFF.

This clonotype was observed once. The chain combines TRBV7-2 with TRBJ1-3; TRBD1 might be the D (6 bases). CDR3 size: 16 residues. Germline CDR1 SGHTA, CDR2 FQGNSA. Between the trimmed V and J ends, which lost 8 bases and 1 base, there was a span of 18 bases. In DNA form, the CDR3 reads TGTGCCAGCGGACGGGACACCGCTTTTTCTGGAAACACCATATATTTT. This sequence encodes CASGRDTAFSGNTIYF. Supplemented by reference TRBV7-2 and TRBJ1-3, the full variable domain reads GAGVSQSPSNKVTEKGKDVELRCDPISGHTALYWYRQSLGQGLEFLIYFQGNSAPDKSGLPSDRFSAERTGGSVSTLTIQRTQQEDSAVYLCASGRDTAFSGNTIYFGEGSWLTVV.

As regards this clonotype: No DNA is shown, since the ends of the CDR3 on it are uncertain; the CDR3 is the one TCRdb lists. The V gene is TRBV28, the J gene TRBJ2-6. Per the germline V gene, CDR1 is MDHEN and CDR2 is SYDVKM. The CDR3 comprises 14 residues, both ends counted. CDR3 region: CASSTSYGANVLTF.

The table lists this clonotype with a few counts. V usage is TRBV15 and J usage is TRBJ2-1, with 9 bases identical to TRBD2. The CDR3 is 17 amino acids. CDR1 is LNHNV, CDR2 YYDKDF, per germline (reference sequence). The ends lost 0 bases at V and 7 bases at J; junction bases unmatched: 10. The CDR3, as DNA: TGTGCCACCAGCAGAGATCGTGGTAGCGGGAGTTATAATGAGCAGTTCTTC. Translating gives CATSRDRGSGSYNEQFF.

The table lists this clonotype with a few counts. The genes are TRBV25-1 and TRBJ2-1; D unresolved. Trimming removed 0 bases from V and 4 bases from J, with 19 bases in between. Germline loops: CDR1 MGHDK, CDR2 SYGVNS. The CDR3 covers 18 residues. The CDR3 coding sequence is TGTGCCAGCAGTGAATACGGTAAAGAATGGGTCTATTACAATGAGCAGTTCTTC. Translation: CASSEYGKEWVYYNEQFF.